This TCR beta chain derives from a study of spatial heterogeneity in lung cancer. General study findings and limits: Tumor mutation count correlated with how many alpha and beta TCRs expanded intratumorally.

V shed 6 bases and J 2 bases; nucleotides not matched to a gene: 3. This CDR3 contains 12 residues. Germline CDR1 reads SQVTM; CDR2 reads ANQGSEA. As to time point: sample taken at primary tumor resection. Donation came from around 72 patients with untreated early-stage non-small cell lung cancer. TCRs were sequenced from unsorted whole RNA of tumor, nontumor lung or PBMC. TCRdb fed the 5' RACE reads into MiXCR, producing one record per CDR3 protein. The sample holds around 2,000 distinct CDR3 sequences, approximately 19% seen once. In its sample, this clonotype is medium-sized (0.01 to 0.1%). Its antigen is unknown.

The TCR was taken from a male donor with early-stage non-small cell lung cancer. Specimen: lung tumor tissue, collected at surgery. The chain has TRBV29-1 and TRBJ2-7; 8 bases map to TRBD1. The CDR3 is CSVRGLPYEQYF. CDR3 in DNA: TGCAGCGTCAGGGGGCTTCCCTACGAGCAGTACTTC.